One sample yielded the 12 T cell receptor beta chains listed below, sequenced in a study of blood T cell repertoires in COVID-19. The data were produced by immunoSEQ multiplex PCR, yet TCRdb's version contains in-frame clones alone and is incomplete. The sample has around 250,000 clones, 88% seen once. Sequencing input: peripheral blood. These receptors all stem from a woman in her 70s with COVID-19, enrolled during active disease.

The rearrangement links TRBV4-1 to TRBJ1-3; 7 bases align to TRBD1. In germline, CDR1 is MGHRA, CDR2 YSYEKL. Unmatched junction bases numbered 10, after V lost 2 bases and J lost 3 bases. The CDR3 length is 17 residues. The CDR3 bases are TGCGCCAGCAGCCAATTAAACCAACAGGGGTTTGGAAACACCATATATTTT. Translation gives CASSQLNQQGFGNTIYF.

This sequence joins TRBV2 and TRBJ1-2; weak D call: TRBD1 (5 bases). Germline V gives CDR1 SNHLY, CDR2 FYNNEI. CDR3 length: 15 amino acids. The V end was cut by 6 bases, the J end by 8 bases, with 22 bases between. The DNA of the CDR3 is TGTGCCAGCAGCGGAGGGTTGGGCACTCGGGGCGGCTACACCTTC. Its protein product is CASSGGLGTRGGYTF.

This rearrangement joins TRBV25-1 to TRBJ1-6, with TRBD1 as a possible D gene (5 bases). CDR3 size: 13 residues. The germline CDR1 and CDR2 sequences are MGHDK and SYGVNS. The V end lost 7 bases, the J end lost 10 bases, and 14 bases lay between the germline ends. CDR3 sequence reads: CASKDSVKSPLHF. The CDR3 bases are TGTGCCAGCAAAGACAGCGTCAAGTCACCCCTCCACTTT.

The chain joins TRBV25-1 to TRBJ2-1; D possibly corresponds to TRBD1 (5 bases). The V end was cut by 3 bases, the J end by 2 bases, with 14 bases between. The CDR3 has 16 residues. The germline gives CDR1 MGHDK, CDR2 SYGVNS. The CDR3 here is CASSDGPGRTYNEQFF. CDR3 sequence (DNA): TGTGCCAGCAGTGACGGTCCAGGGCGAACCTACAATGAGCAGTTCTTC.

The V call is TRBV7-9, the J call TRBJ2-7, with TRBD2 matching 8 bases. J lost 1 base, V lost 5 bases, and 7 bases had no gene match. This CDR3 has 15 amino acids. Germline values: CDR1 SEHNR, CDR2 FQNEAQ (reference sequence). The CDR3, as DNA: TGTGCCAGCAGCCACTGGGGACTAGGATCCTACGAGCAGTACTTC. It is translated as CASSHWGLGSYEQYF.

The chain carries TRBV2 and TRBJ1-5; no clear D gene. The CDR3 spans 14 residues. Germline-derived CDR1 and CDR2 are SNHLY and FYNNEI. V lost 5 bases, J lost 0 bases, and 8 bases lay in between. The DNA of the CDR3 is TGTGCCAGCAGTTCACAAAATAGCAATCAGCCCCAGCATTTT. Its translation: CASSSQNSNQPQHF.

The chain recombines TRBV2 with TRBJ2-7, with 7 bases matching TRBD2. The J segment lost 9 bases and the V segment lost 5 bases, leaving 22 bases of the junction unmatched. The germline V gene encodes CDR1 SNHLY and CDR2 FYNNEI. This CDR3 comprises 17 residues. CDR3 sequence: CASSNQNFLAASVGQYF. The CDR3, as DNA: TGTGCCAGCAGTAACCAAAATTTCCTAGCGGCATCCGTGGGGCAGTACTTC.

This clone was counted a single time. The chain is built from TRBV5-1 and TRBJ2-3; D gene uncertain. In germline, CDR1 is SGHRS, CDR2 YFSETQ. The V end was cut by 0 bases, the J end by 4 bases, with 6 bases between. The CDR3 totals 13 residues. The CDR3: CASSLDTADTQYF. In nucleotides, the CDR3 is TGCGCCAGCAGCTTGGATACGGCAGATACGCAGTATTTT.

V and J are TRBV28 and TRBJ2-7; 10 nucleotides line up with TRBD2. CDR1 MDHEN and CDR2 SYDVKM come from the germline V gene. CDR3 size: 15 residues. The J segment lost 3 bases and the V segment lost 7 bases, leaving 9 bases of the junction unmatched. CDR3: CASTRTSGVIYEQYF. The CDR3 DNA reads as TGTGCCAGCACCAGGACTAGCGGCGTAATCTACGAGCAGTACTTC.

This sequence joins TRBV29-1 and TRBJ1-2; 10 bases align to TRBD1. V was pared by 1 base and J by 5 bases, with 10 bases of the junction left unmatched. The CDR3 is made up of 16 amino acids. Germline V lookup: CDR1 SQVTM, CDR2 ANQGSEA. The CDR3 protein is CSVEGGTGAFRYGYTF. Here the CDR3 DNA reads TGCAGCGTTGAAGGTGGGACAGGGGCGTTTAGGTATGGCTACACCTTC.

The chain employs TRBV7-2 and TRBJ1-2; the D gene is possibly TRBD1 (5 bases). Germline CDR1 and CDR2: SGHTA and FQGNSA. The CDR3 sequence is 16 residues long. Trimming stripped 5 bases from V and 4 bases from J, with 20 bases between. The DNA for the CDR3 is TGTGCCAGCAGCCCCCGTGGGGCAGGGATGGCCTATGGCTACACCTTC. Protein sequence: CASSPRGAGMAYGYTF.

This clone occurred once. This chain joins TRBV7-9 and TRBJ1-6; D not resolved. V lost 3 bases, J lost 6 bases, and 9 bases lay in between. This CDR3 spans 14 amino acids. Germline loops: CDR1 SEHNR, CDR2 FQNEAQ (reference sequence). CDR3 nucleotide sequence: TGTGCCAGCAGCTTGGGCAGCTCTAATTCACCCCTCCACTTT. It yields the protein CASSLGSSNSPLHF.